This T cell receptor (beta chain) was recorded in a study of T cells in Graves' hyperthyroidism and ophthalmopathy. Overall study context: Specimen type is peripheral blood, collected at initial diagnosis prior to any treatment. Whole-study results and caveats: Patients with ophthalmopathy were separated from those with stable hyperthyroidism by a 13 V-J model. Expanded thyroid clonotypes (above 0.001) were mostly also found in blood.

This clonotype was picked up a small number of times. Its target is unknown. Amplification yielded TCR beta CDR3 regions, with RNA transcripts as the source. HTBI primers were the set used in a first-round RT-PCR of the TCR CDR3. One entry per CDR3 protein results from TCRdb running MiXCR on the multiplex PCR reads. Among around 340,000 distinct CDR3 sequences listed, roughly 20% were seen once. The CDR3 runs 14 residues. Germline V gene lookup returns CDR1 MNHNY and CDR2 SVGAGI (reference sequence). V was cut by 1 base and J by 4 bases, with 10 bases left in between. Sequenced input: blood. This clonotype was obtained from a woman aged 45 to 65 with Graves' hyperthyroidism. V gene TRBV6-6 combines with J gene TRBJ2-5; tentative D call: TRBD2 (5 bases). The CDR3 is CASSYYLAGETQYF. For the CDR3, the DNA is TGTGCCAGCAGTTACTATCTGGCGGGAGAGACCCAGTACTTC.